Presented here are 29 T cell receptor beta chains from one specimen sequenced in a study of CD8 T cells in Susac syndrome. Random-hexamer reverse transcription was applied to roughly 0.5 to 1 ug RNA. TCRdb used MiXCR to reprocess the immunoSEQ multiplex PCR reads, holding one entry per CDR3 protein. Of about 430,000 distinct CDR3 sequences listed, approximately 85% are singletons. Input material: CD8+ T cells from PBMCs. The origin of the receptors is a human donor with multiple sclerosis.

This clonotype was seen once. The V gene is TRBV27, the J gene TRBJ1-2; the D is unclear. The CDR3 runs to 16 residues. From germline, CDR1 is MNHEY and CDR2 SMNVEV (reference sequence). V was clipped by 3 bases and J by 3 bases, with 17 bases between them. This chain's CDR3 is CASSLRGGRVDYGYTF. CDR3 coding DNA: TGTGCCAGCAGTTTGCGCGGTGGTAGGGTAGACTATGGCTACACCTTC.

V is TRBV13 and J is TRBJ2-7, with 8 bases fitting TRBD2. Trimming took 5 bases from V and 6 from J; bases not matched to a gene: 6. The V gene's germline CDR1 is PRHDT and CDR2 FYEKMQ (reference sequence). CDR3 length: 13 amino acids. The CDR3, as DNA: TGTGCCAGCAGCGGTAGCGGGAATTCCGAGCAGTACTTC. It yields the protein CASSGSGNSEQYF. The whole variable domain, remainder taken from reference TRBV13 and TRBJ2-7, is AAGVIQSPRHLIKEKRETATLKCYPIPRHDTVYWYQQGPGQDPQFLISFYEKMQSDKGSIPDRFSAQQFSDYHSELNMSSLELGDSALYFCASSGSGNSEQYFGPGTRLTVT.

V is TRBV6-7 and J is TRBJ2-1; tentatively, D is TRBD1 (6 bases). TRBV6-7 is an open reading frame whose function is uncertain. The CDR3 consists of 16 residues. The V end was cut by 4 bases, the J end by 4 bases, with 17 bases between. The DNA of the CDR3 is TGTGCCAGCAGTTTGGGACATCTTGGGGCTTACAATGAGCAGTTCTTC. Its translation: CASSLGHLGAYNEQFF.

J is TRBJ2-3 and V is TRBV2, with D unresolved. The V end lost 3 bases, the J end lost 0 bases, and 10 bases lay between the germline ends. The CDR3 has 15 residues. Germline values: CDR1 SNHLY, CDR2 FYNNEI. This CDR3 reads CASSDPGASTDTQYF. CDR3 coding DNA: TGTGCCAGCAGTGATCCCGGTGCTAGCACAGATACGCAGTATTTT.

V is TRBV27 and J is TRBJ1-5; D is ambiguous. V lost 6 bases to trimming and J lost 4 bases, with 16 bases between them. Germline V CDR1 and CDR2: MNHEY, SMNVEV (reference sequence). This CDR3 is built from 15 residues. CDR3 sequence (DNA): TGTGCCAGCAGACCAGGCGCCTCTTTTAATCAGCCCCAGCATTTT. Its protein is CASRPGASFNQPQHF.

CDR3: CASSQEDRGRYNEQFF. CDR3 in DNA: TGTGCCAGCAGCCAAGAGGATCGCGGGAGGTACAATGAGCAGTTCTTC. The chain employs TRBV14 and TRBJ2-1; 8 bases map to TRBD2. The CDR3 covers 16 residues. Germline loops: CDR1 SGHDN, CDR2 FVKESK. Trimming took 0 bases from V and 4 from J; bases not matched to a gene: 5.

This clonotype occurred once. This rearrangement joins TRBV30 to TRBJ2-7; 10 positions match TRBD2. This CDR3 spans 15 amino acids. CDR1 GTSNPN and CDR2 SVGIG come from the germline V gene (reference sequence). V trimming: 3 bases; J trimming: 4 bases; junction bases outside the gene matches: 9. The CDR3 DNA reads as TGTGCCTGGAGACCCCTAGCGGGGGCCAGATACGAGCAGTACTTC. Amino acid sequence: CAWRPLAGARYEQYF.

The V and J genes are TRBV30 and TRBJ2-1; 7 nucleotides agree with TRBD2. The V gene end was trimmed by 2 bases and the J gene end by 14 bases; junction bases not matched to a gene: 9. This CDR3 region has 12 residues. Per the germline V gene, CDR1 is GTSNPN and CDR2 is SVGIG (reference sequence). This CDR3 reads CAWSSPGGEKFF. The CDR3 DNA sequence: TGTGCCTGGAGTTCCCCGGGGGGTGAAAAGTTCTTC.

This chain uses TRBV7-9 with TRBJ2-7; TRBD1 matches 8 bases. CDR1 and CDR2 from the germline V gene are SEHNR and FQNEAQ (reference sequence). Germline trimming cut 4 bases from V and 7 bases from J; bases unmatched to any gene: 9. The CDR3 spans 14 residues. In nucleotides, the CDR3 is TGTGCCAGCAGCTACAGACAGGGGCCGGGGGAGCAGTACTTC. It yields the protein CASSYRQGPGEQYF.

The chain joins TRBV6-5 to TRBJ1-2; D unresolved. Germline V gives CDR1 MNHEY, CDR2 SVGAGI. V lost 2 bases, J lost 3 bases, and 7 bases lay in between. The CDR3 has 13 amino acids. CDR3 sequence reads: CASSYRPYYGYTF. Here the CDR3 DNA reads TGTGCCAGCAGTTACAGGCCCTACTATGGCTACACCTTC.

The V gene is TRBV7-6, the J gene TRBJ2-5, with TRBD2 matching 10 bases. The CDR3 consists of 15 residues. From germline, CDR1 is SGHVS and CDR2 FNYEAQ. V lost 3 bases and J lost 5; bases outside the gene matches: 6. For the CDR3, the DNA is TGTGCCAGCAGCTTGAGGAGCGGGAGGGCGGAGACCCAGTACTTC. This gives the protein CASSLRSGRAETQYF.

The chain uses TRBV25-1 and TRBJ2-5; 9 positions match TRBD2. The V segment lost 4 bases and the J segment 5 bases; nucleotides outside the gene matches: 14. Germline CDR1 is MGHDK and CDR2 is SYGVNS. CDR3 length: 17 amino acids. The CDR3 protein is CASSGSGRIRRQETQYF. CDR3 coding DNA: TGTGCCAGCAGTGGGAGCGGGAGGATTCGCCGGCAGGAGACCCAGTACTTC.

This clonotype was seen once. V usage is TRBV5-5 and J usage is TRBJ1-1; 8 bases map to TRBD1. The CDR3 has 17 amino acids. V trimming: 1 base; J trimming: 0 bases; junction bases outside the gene matches: 8. Germline CDR1 is SGHKS and CDR2 is YYEKEE (reference sequence). CDR3 loop: CASSLHAGQGLNTEAFF. CDR3 nucleotide sequence: TGTGCCAGCAGCTTGCACGCTGGACAGGGCTTGAACACTGAAGCTTTCTTT.

The chain combines TRBV27 with TRBJ1-2, with 7 bases fitting TRBD1. Germline trimming cut 6 bases from V and 1 base from J; bases unmatched to any gene: 8. The CDR3 spans 15 residues. In germline, CDR1 is MNHEY, CDR2 SMNVEV (reference sequence). The CDR3 sequence: CASRAGGSINYGYTF. CDR3 sequence (DNA): TGTGCCAGCAGGGCAGGGGGGAGTATTAACTATGGCTACACCTTC.

V usage is TRBV19 and J usage is TRBJ2-7; D remains unclear. CDR3 size: 14 residues. Trimming removed 4 bases from V and 4 bases from J, with 14 bases in between. Per germline, CDR1 LNHDA and CDR2 SQIVND (reference sequence). CDR3 amino acids: CASSRPETRYEQYF. The CDR3 DNA reads as TGTGCCAGTAGTAGACCGGAAACTCGATACGAGCAGTACTTC.

V usage is TRBV28 and J usage is TRBJ2-1; TRBD2 might be the D (6 bases). This CDR3 comprises 15 residues. Looked up from germline, CDR1 is MDHEN and CDR2 is SYDVKM. Trimming pared 2 bases from V and 3 bases from J, leaving 11 bases between. CDR3 region: CASSLDGRGYNEQFF. The CDR3 DNA sequence: TGTGCCAGCAGTTTAGACGGGAGAGGCTACAATGAGCAGTTCTTC.

The sample holds a few counts of this clonotype. The rearrangement uses TRBV6-1 and TRBJ1-1; D is uncertain. CDR3 size: 13 residues. Trimming removed 9 bases at V and 1 base at J, with 12 bases between. CDR1 MNHNS and CDR2 SASEGT come from the germline V gene. The CDR3 DNA reads TGTGCCAGTAGTCTCCAGGAGAACACTGAAGCTTTCTTT. Its translation: CASSLQENTEAFF.

The chain has TRBV6-2 or TRBV6-3 and TRBJ2-7, with TRBD2 identical over 10 bases. V shed 3 bases and J 1 base; nucleotides not matched to a gene: 3. The CDR3 is made up of 15 amino acids. Germline CDR1 and CDR2: MNHEY and SVGEGT. CDR3 nucleotides: TGTGCCAGCAGTTATGCTAGCGGGGGATCCTACGAGCAGTACTTC. This gives the protein CASSYASGGSYEQYF.

This clonotype appeared a single time. V is TRBV7-9 and J is TRBJ2-1; the match to TRBD2 covers 11 bases. V gave up 11 bases and J gave up 4 bases; unmatched junction bases: 10. Looked up from germline, CDR1 is SEHNR and CDR2 is FQNEAQ (reference sequence). The CDR3 length is 15 residues. The CDR3 nucleotides are TGTGCCTTTCAGGCTAGCGGGGGGACTTACAATGAGCAGTTCTTC. Translated, it gives CAFQASGGTYNEQFF.

V usage is TRBV7-2 and J usage is TRBJ1-2; D unclear. The CDR3 runs 14 residues. Germline V CDR1 and CDR2: SGHTA, FQGNSA. The V end lost 5 bases, the J end lost 8 bases, and 18 bases lay between the germline ends. The CDR3 sequence: CASSLTQAPRGYTF. The DNA of the CDR3 is TGTGCCAGCAGCCTTACTCAGGCCCCAAGAGGCTACACCTTC.

The rearrangement uses TRBV29-1 and TRBJ1-4; unclear D gene. The CDR3 covers 15 residues. CDR1 and CDR2 from the germline V gene are SQVTM and ANQGSEA. The germline V and J ends were trimmed by 4 bases and 8 bases, with 20 bases remaining between them. The DNA for the CDR3 is TGCAGCGTTGGCAAAGTTTGGGAGTCGGGCGAAAAACTGTTTTTT. This translates into CSVGKVWESGEKLFF.

The rearrangement joins TRBV7-9 to TRBJ2-3; either TRBD1 or TRBD2 may supply D (6 bases each). The CDR3 contains 14 residues. Germline CDR1 SEHNR, CDR2 FQNEAQ (reference sequence). The germline V and J ends were trimmed by 5 bases and 7 bases, with 16 bases remaining between them. Written as DNA, the CDR3 is TGTGCCAGCAGCCCGGAGGGGGGCCCTTATACGCAGTATTTT. Translating it yields CASSPEGGPYTQYF.

This clonotype was counted between two and nine times. The chain carries TRBV27 and TRBJ1-1, with a possible D match to TRBD1 (6 bases). The CDR3 covers 13 residues. Deletions cut 5 bases from V and 2 bases from J, with 9 bases between. CDR1 is MNHEY and CDR2 is SMNVEV in the germline V gene (reference sequence). CDR3 in DNA: TGTGCCAGCAGTGGAGGGGGAAACACTGAAGCTTTCTTT. Its protein is CASSGGGNTEAFF.

V gene TRBV27 combines with J gene TRBJ1-4; D is unresolved. The CDR3 is 14 amino acids. In germline, CDR1 is MNHEY, CDR2 SMNVEV (reference sequence). The ends were cut back, 5 bases at V and 8 bases at J, with 15 bases in the middle. Here the CDR3 DNA reads TGTGCCAGCAGTGAACCCGGGGAGGAGGAAAAACTGTTTTTT. The encoded protein is CASSEPGEEEKLFF. Drawing the rest from reference TRBV27 and TRBJ1-4, the complete variable domain is EAQVTQNPRYLITVTGKKLTVTCSQNMNHEYMSWYRQDPGLGLRQIYYSMNVEVTDKGDVPEGYKVSRKEKRNFPLILESPSPNQTSLYFCASSEPGEEEKLFFGSGTQLSVL.

V usage is TRBV7-9 and J usage is TRBJ2-7, with D perhaps assigned TRBD1 or TRBD2 (5 bases each). Germline CDR1 reads SEHNR; CDR2 reads FQNEAQ (reference sequence). V lost 4 bases and J lost 2, with 15 bases in between. The CDR3 covers 15 residues. CDR3 sequence reads: CASSSTRDRPYEQYF. The CDR3 DNA follows: TGTGCCAGCAGCTCCACCCGGGACCGACCCTACGAGCAGTACTTC.

This chain joins TRBV3-1 and TRBJ1-4; no clear D gene. CDR3 length: 11 residues. CDR1 and CDR2 (germline): LGHDT, YNNKEL (reference sequence). The germline V and J ends were trimmed by 0 bases and 11 bases, with 4 bases remaining between them. CDR3 in amino acids: CASSQESKLFF. CDR3 sequence (DNA): TGTGCCAGCAGCCAAGAAAGCAAACTGTTTTTT.

This chain uses TRBV27 with TRBJ2-1, with 12 bases lining up with TRBD2. The trim removed 5 bases at V and 8 bases at J, leaving 1 base unmatched. The CDR3 totals 13 residues. The V gene's germline CDR1 is MNHEY and CDR2 SMNVEV (reference sequence). The CDR3 region has the DNA TGTGCCAGCAGTCTAGCGGGAGGGGATGAGCAGTTCTTC. Translated: CASSLAGGDEQFF.

This chain uses TRBV29-1 with TRBJ1-4; D remains ambiguous. This CDR3 contains 12 residues. Germline lookup yields CDR1 SQVTM and CDR2 ANQGSEA. The V end was cut by 4 bases, the J end by 8 bases, with 11 bases between. The CDR3 DNA sequence: TGCAGCGTTGCCCCTTCGGGGGAAAAACTGTTTTTT. Its protein is CSVAPSGEKLFF.

The V gene is TRBV5-1, the J gene TRBJ2-1, with a possible D match to TRBD2 (5 bases). The CDR3 is 15 amino acids. CDR1 is SGHRS, CDR2 YFSETQ, per germline. The V gene lost 4 bases and the J gene lost 4 bases, with 15 bases spanning the gap. CDR3 sequence reads: CASSGMSSRYNEQFF. For the CDR3, the DNA is TGCGCCAGCAGCGGGATGTCTAGCCGTTACAATGAGCAGTTCTTC.